This TCR beta chain was captured by sequencing in a study of blood T cell repertoires in COVID-19. In the study overall: The samples span acute and convalescent COVID-19 from the United States, Italy and Spain. T cells, B-cell-depleted T cells, or PBMCs supplied cDNA or gDNA.

V was trimmed by 2 bases and J by 1 base, leaving 15 bases between them. The CDR3 runs 15 residues. Per the germline V gene, CDR1 is GTSNPN and CDR2 is SVGIG (reference sequence). Original data processing: Reference gene primer amplification yielded estimated nucleated cell counts. Sequencing used immunoSEQ multiplex PCR; TCRdb keeps in-frame clones, though not all of them. The V and J calls and clone size come from that table; D and trimming were worked out from the DNA. Of roughly 200,000 clones in the sample, less than 90% were seen once. The V call is TRBV30, the J call TRBJ2-7; D is possibly TRBD2 (5 bases). Sequenced material: peripheral blood. This clonotype originated in a human donor in a cohort sampled during active COVID-19. The chain's CDR3 is CAWSPTQWRSYEQYV. CDR3 sequence (DNA): TGTGCCTGGAGTCCAACCCAGTGGAGGTCCTACGAGCAGTACGTC.